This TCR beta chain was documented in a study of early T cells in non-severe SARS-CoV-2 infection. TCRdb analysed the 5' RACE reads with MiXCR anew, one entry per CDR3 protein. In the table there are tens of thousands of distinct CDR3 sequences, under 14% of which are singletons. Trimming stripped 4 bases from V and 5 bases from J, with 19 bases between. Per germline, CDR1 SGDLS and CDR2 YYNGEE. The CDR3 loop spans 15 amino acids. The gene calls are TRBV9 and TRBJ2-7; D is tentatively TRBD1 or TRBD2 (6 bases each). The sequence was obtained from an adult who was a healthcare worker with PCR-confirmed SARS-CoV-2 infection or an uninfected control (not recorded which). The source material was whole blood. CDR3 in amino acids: CASSSGWGASDEQYF. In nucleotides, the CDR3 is TGTGCCAGCAGCTCCGGTTGGGGGGCAAGCGACGAGCAGTACTTC.